The rows below give T cell receptor beta chains drawn from one sample of a study of T-cell reconstitution after alpha-beta-depleted transplantation in children. TCRdb recomputed calls from the PCR reads with MiXCR, one row per CDR3 protein. The table lists some 550,000 distinct CDR3 sequences, approximately 20% of them singletons, with 2.5% to 4% in the top ten. This specimen consisted of PBMCs from the stem cell graft donor, obtained from the stem cell graft. These receptors all stem from a human donor who donated a stem cell graft to a child with acute lymphoblastic leukemia. Both conserved end residues are part of each CDR3. D genes are given only for firm matches. For some rows the clone size is stated as once, few or many, or as a class when expanded; others skip it.

V gene: TRBV5-1
D gene: TRBD2
clone size: NA
J gene: TRBJ2-3
CDR3 DNA: TGCGCCAGCAGCCCCCGGGGTGGAGCGGGAGGCACAGATACGCAGTATTTT
CDR3 protein: CASSPRGGAGGTDTQYF

V gene: TRBV27
D gene: NA
clone size: once
J gene: TRBJ2-7
CDR3 DNA: TGTGCCAGCAGTCTCAATATGTACGAGCAGTACTTC
CDR3 protein: CASSLNMYEQYF

V gene: TRBV7-3
D gene: NA
clone size: NA
J gene: TRBJ2-3
CDR3 DNA: TGTGCCAGCAGCTTAATGGGCAGGGGTGAGAGCACAGATACGCAGTATTTT
CDR3 protein: CASSLMGRGESTDTQYF

V gene: TRBV7-8
D gene: NA
clone size: NA
J gene: TRBJ2-7
CDR3 DNA: TGTGCCAGCAGCTACCTCGGGGGTTCCTACGAGCAGTACTTC
CDR3 protein: CASSYLGGSYEQYF

V gene: TRBV4-1
D gene: TRBD2
clone size: NA
J gene: TRBJ2-4
CDR3 DNA: TGCGCCAGCAGCCACGTTATAGCGGGGAATGGATTAGACAAAAACAGTCAGTACTTC
CDR3 protein: CASSHVIAGNGLDKNSQYF

V gene: TRBV29-1
D gene: TRBD1
clone size: NA
J gene: TRBJ2-7
CDR3 DNA: TGCAGCGTAGCCAGGGACAGCTACGAGCAGTACTTC
CDR3 protein: CSVARDSYEQYF

V gene: TRBV30
D gene: TRBD1
clone size: NA
J gene: TRBJ2-2
CDR3 DNA: TGTGCCTCTTCCCTGGACAGGTTCTACACCGGGGAGCTGTTTTTT
CDR3 protein: CASSLDRFYTGELFF

V gene: TRBV7-2
D gene: NA
clone size: few
J gene: TRBJ1-2
CDR3 DNA: TGTGCCAGCACCAGAGCCTGGGGAGACTATGGCTACACCTTC
CDR3 protein: CASTRAWGDYGYTF

V gene: TRBV3-1
D gene: NA
clone size: NA
J gene: TRBJ2-7
CDR3 DNA: TGTGCCAGCAGCCAAGACCCCGGGACCTCCTCCTACGAGCAGTACTTC
CDR3 protein: CASSQDPGTSSYEQYF

V gene: TRBV5-1
D gene: TRBD1
clone size: many
J gene: TRBJ2-7
CDR3 DNA: TGCGCCAGCAGCGGCGGACAGGGCTACGAGCAGTACTTC
CDR3 protein: CASSGGQGYEQYF

V gene: TRBV20-1
D gene: NA
clone size: few
J gene: TRBJ1-2
CDR3 DNA: TGCAGTGCCGACATGGGCTATGGCTACACCTTC
CDR3 protein: CSADMGYGYTF

V gene: TRBV28
D gene: NA
clone size: NA
J gene: TRBJ1-5
CDR3 DNA: TGTGCCAGCAGTGCCCACAGGGCCGCTAGCAATCAGCCCCAGCATTTT
CDR3 protein: CASSAHRAASNQPQHF

V gene: TRBV12-3/TRBV12-4
D gene: NA
clone size: NA
J gene: TRBJ1-1
CDR3 DNA: TGTGCCAGCAGTTTAGTAGGTAATTCCACTGAAGCTTTCTTT
CDR3 protein: CASSLVGNSTEAFF

V gene: TRBV15
D gene: TRBD2
clone size: many
J gene: TRBJ2-3
CDR3 DNA: TGTGCCACCAGCAGGTCCAAAGGGGCTAGCGGACCCACAGATACGCAGTATTTT
CDR3 protein: CATSRSKGASGPTDTQYF

V gene: TRBV5-1
D gene: NA
clone size: few
J gene: TRBJ2-7
CDR3 DNA: TGCGCCAGCAGCATCCGGGACGTTCACTACGAGCAGTACTTC
CDR3 protein: CASSIRDVHYEQYF

V gene: TRBV2
D gene: NA
clone size: NA
J gene: TRBJ2-1
CDR3 DNA: TGTGCCAGCACCATATACCAGGGGAACAATGAGCAGTTCTTC
CDR3 protein: CASTIYQGNNEQFF

V gene: TRBV4-1
D gene: NA
clone size: NA
J gene: TRBJ2-7
CDR3 DNA: TGCGCCAGCAGCCAAGATTACGTAGGGATCTACGAGCAGTACTTC
CDR3 protein: CASSQDYVGIYEQYF

V gene: TRBV6-1
D gene: NA
clone size: few
J gene: TRBJ1-5
CDR3 DNA: TGTGCCAGCAGAACAGGACGGTACAATCAGCCCCAGCATTTT
CDR3 protein: CASRTGRYNQPQHF

V gene: TRBV5-1
D gene: NA
clone size: few
J gene: TRBJ2-3
CDR3 DNA: TGCGCCAGCAGCTTGGCAGCGGGTCCAGATACGCAGTATTTT
CDR3 protein: CASSLAAGPDTQYF

V gene: TRBV6-1
D gene: NA
clone size: few
J gene: TRBJ2-7
CDR3 DNA: TGTGCCAGCAGTGAAGGGGACAACTACGAGCAGTACTTC
CDR3 protein: CASSEGDNYEQYF